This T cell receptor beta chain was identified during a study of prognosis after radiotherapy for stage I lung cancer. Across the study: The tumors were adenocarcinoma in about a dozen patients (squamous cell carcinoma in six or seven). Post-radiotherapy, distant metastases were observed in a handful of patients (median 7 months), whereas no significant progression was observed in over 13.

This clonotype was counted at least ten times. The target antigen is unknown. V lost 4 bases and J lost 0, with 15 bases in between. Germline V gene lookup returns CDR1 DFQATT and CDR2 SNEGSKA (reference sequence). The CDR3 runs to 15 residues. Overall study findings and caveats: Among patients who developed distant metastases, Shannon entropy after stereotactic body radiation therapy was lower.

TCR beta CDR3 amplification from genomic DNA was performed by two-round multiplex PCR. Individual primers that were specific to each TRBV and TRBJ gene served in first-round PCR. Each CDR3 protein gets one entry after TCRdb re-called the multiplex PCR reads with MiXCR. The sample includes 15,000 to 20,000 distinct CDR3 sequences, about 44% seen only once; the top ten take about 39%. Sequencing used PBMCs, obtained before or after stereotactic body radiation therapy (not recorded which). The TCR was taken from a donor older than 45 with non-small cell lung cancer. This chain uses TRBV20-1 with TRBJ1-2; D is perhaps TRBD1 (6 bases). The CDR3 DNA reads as TGCAGTGCTAACCCAGGGGAGGGGGCTAACTATGGCTACACCTTC. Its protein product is CSANPGEGANYGYTF.